This is a list of T cell receptor beta chains from one sample in a study of CXCR3-negative and CXCR3-positive naive CD8 T cells. TCRdb re-called the 5' RACE reads and shows each CDR3 protein once, DNA omitted. This listing includes about 40,000 distinct CDR3 sequences. Sequenced material: memory CD8+ T cells from blood. The source is a human donor in good health. Some clones in this sample may be carry-over from other donors' samples. The CDR3 runs from the conserved cysteine through the conserved F or W. Size tells how often a clone was seen (once, few, many) or the class of an expanded clone, and some rows leave it out.

TRBJ2-7 | TRBV7-8 | - | 14 | CASSLAGSSYEQYF
TRBJ2-7 | TRBV7-6 | - | 13 | CASSGDSSYEQYF
TRBJ2-3 | TRBV7-8 | - | 15 | CAGSGGPYRTDTQYF
TRBJ2-7 | TRBV7-9 | medium-sized | 14 | CASSSTTGPYEQYF
TRBJ1-1 | TRBV12-3/TRBV12-4 | - | 17 | CASSWEGTGDGQGEAFF
TRBJ1-1 | TRBV7-9 | - | 11 | CASRSISEAFF
TRBJ2-5 | TRBV10-3 | - | 17 | CAISESTSGGPGETQYF
TRBJ2-7 | TRBV29-1 | - | 17 | CSVEIAGGPSQSYEQYF
TRBJ2-3 | TRBV29-1 | - | 15 | CSARPERLRTDTQYF
TRBJ1-2 | TRBV5-6 | - | 14 | CASSFSSSNYGYTF
TRBJ2-7 | TRBV20-1 | - | 15 | CSARALSHRVVEQYF
TRBJ1-3 | TRBV5-6 | - | 16 | CASSLGAGTRGNTIYF
TRBJ2-2 | TRBV6-2/TRBV6-3 | - | 16 | CASTRTGEEVTGELFF
TRBJ1-5 | TRBV12-3/TRBV12-4 | - | 14 | CASSGTGSNQPQHF
TRBJ1-1 | TRBV20-1 | - | 12 | CSAWTGNTEAFF
TRBJ2-7 | TRBV29-1 | - | 15 | CSVEDRGPNQYEQYF
TRBJ2-1 | TRBV27 | - | 15 | CASSLSSGGFSEQFF
TRBJ2-3 | TRBV7-6 | - | 18 | CASSLEGGRFTLADTQYF
TRBJ2-1 | TRBV7-2 | - | 17 | CASRSSSGVGWMDEQFF
TRBJ1-5 | TRBV6-5 | - | 12 | CATRSSNQPQHF
TRBJ2-3 | TRBV10-1 | - | 15 | CASTTGRPKTDTQYF
TRBJ2-7 | TRBV13 | - | 16 | CASSPGLADSSYEQYF
TRBJ1-1 | TRBV2 | - | 14 | CASSDIMPNTEAFF
TRBJ2-7 | TRBV11-2 | - | 16 | CASSLSFQGGYYEQYF
TRBJ2-2 | TRBV6-4 | - | 14 | CASSDSTGAGELFF
TRBJ1-2 | TRBV4-3 | - | 19 | CASSQEMAGQGALPYGYTF
TRBJ1-1 | TRBV18 | - | 12 | CASSLGQREAFF
TRBJ2-2 | TRBV20-1 | - | 13 | CSARQANTGELFF
TRBJ2-5 | TRBV9 | - | 17 | CASSAFTAVLGTETQYF
TRBJ2-7 | TRBV6-5 | - | 13 | CASSYGRAYEQYF
TRBJ2-7 | TRBV29-1 | - | 13 | CSVGTAEPYEQYF
TRBJ2-2 | TRBV21-1 | - | 17 | CASSKCSKTVHPGELFF
TRBJ1-1 | TRBV6-4 | - | 15 | CASSQAAGVVTEAFF
TRBJ2-2 | TRBV4-1 | - | 15 | CASSQEDRVTGELFF
TRBJ2-3 | TRBV29-1 | - | 15 | CSVVARGTWMHTQYF
TRBJ2-1 | TRBV15 | - | 14 | CATGVGLSSNEQFF
TRBJ2-7 | TRBV6-5 | - | 14 | CASSYLGGFYEQYF
TRBJ2-4 | TRBV20-1 | - | 14 | CSARDEWEIGIQYF
TRBJ2-1 | TRBV20-1 | - | 15 | CSARETSGGVNEQFF
TRBJ2-1 | TRBV20-1 | - | 13 | CSARDFLSVRQFF
TRBJ1-2 | TRBV12-3/TRBV12-4 | - | 13 | CASSLGTASGYTF
TRBJ2-3 | TRBV6-4 | - | 14 | CASSGSTAPDTQYF
TRBJ2-6 | TRBV4-3 | - | 17 | CASSQGDISSGANVLTF